One sample yielded the 17 T cell receptor beta chains listed below, sequenced in a study of CD8+CD57+ T cells in acquired aplastic anemia (dated by TCRdb to the late 2010s). Sequencer: Illumina HiSeq 2000. Genomic DNA served as template for TCR beta VDJ combination and CDR3 sequence profiling. In-frame beta chains were kept once TCRdb had trimmed the public reads at Q25 with fastp and called clones with MiXCR. CDR3 protein sequences are deduplicated, and each keeps its most common genes and DNA. The sample contains about 170,000 distinct CDR3 sequences, 55% to 80% of them found a single time. Around 45% of the sample is taken by the ten largest. The sample comprised sorted CD4+, CD8+, or CD8+CD57+ T cells (not recorded which) from PBMCs. These receptors were taken from a human donor in good health.

The chain couples TRBV19 to TRBJ1-1, with D possibly matching TRBD1 (5 bases). V was clipped by 6 bases and J by 4 bases, with 18 bases between them. CDR1 and CDR2 (germline): LNHDA, SQIVND (reference sequence). CDR3 length equals 15 residues. CDR3 nucleotide sequence: TGTGCCAGTAGCCGATACGGGGGGACGGGCACTGAAGCTTTCTTT. Its protein product is CASSRYGGTGTEAFF.

This clonotype came up once. The rearrangement joins TRBV10-3 to TRBJ2-1, with TRBD2 matching 7 bases. Germline V gene lookup returns CDR1 ENHRY and CDR2 SYGVKD. The CDR3 covers 13 residues. Trimming cost V 3 bases and J 8 bases; bases outside gene matches: 4. The CDR3 here is CAISEGLEDEQFF. The DNA for the CDR3 is TGTGCCATCAGTGAAGGACTAGAAGATGAGCAGTTCTTC.

The CDR3: CASSESREGTDTQYF. The CDR3 DNA is TGTGCCAGCAGTGAAAGTCGGGAGGGCACAGATACGCAGTATTTT. The rearrangement joins TRBV25-1 to TRBJ2-3; 7 bases agree with TRBD2. Germline loops: CDR1 MGHDK, CDR2 SYGVNS. V lost 2 bases to trimming and J lost 1 base; unmatched junction nucleotides: 3. The CDR3 sequence is 15 residues long.

V usage is TRBV5-5 and J usage is TRBJ1-1, with a tentative D call TRBD1 (6 bases). Trimming took 1 base from V and 5 from J, leaving 15 bases between them. The CDR3 loop spans 15 amino acids. Germline values: CDR1 SGHKS, CDR2 YYEKEE (reference sequence). In DNA form, the CDR3 reads TGTGCCAGCAGCTTGATGGGGGGGGCAGGGACTGAAGCTTTCTTT. This sequence encodes CASSLMGGAGTEAFF.

This chain uses TRBV6-6 with TRBJ2-5; TRBD2 matches at 9 bases. This CDR3 is built from 15 residues. The V segment lost 7 bases and the J segment 5 bases; nucleotides outside the gene matches: 11. Germline CDR1 reads MNHNY; CDR2 reads SVGAGI (reference sequence). The CDR3 reads CASTVAGDLWETQYF. CDR3 sequence (DNA): TGTGCCAGCACTGTAGCGGGAGACCTGTGGGAGACCCAGTACTTC.

V usage is TRBV7-9 and J usage is TRBJ1-2; TRBD1 matches 10 bases. Trimming removed 1 base from V and 3 bases from J; junction bases left unmatched: 2. Germline CDR1 reads SEHNR; CDR2 reads FQNEAQ (reference sequence). The CDR3 is 15 amino acids. DNA of the CDR3: TGTGCCAGCAGCTTAGGTGGGACAGGGGACTATGGCTACACCTTC. It yields the protein CASSLGGTGDYGYTF.

In this sample, this clonotype turned up a few times. The chain employs TRBV12-3 or TRBV12-4 and TRBJ1-1, with TRBD1 identical over 7 bases. The V segment lost 5 bases and the J segment 4 bases; nucleotides outside the gene matches: 4. CDR3 length equals 13 residues. The CDR3 DNA reads as TGTGCCAGCAGTACCCGACAGGGCACTGAAGCTTTCTTT. Its translation: CASSTRQGTEAFF.

The table lists this clonotype with many counts. The CDR3: CASSLIPGTANEKLFF. The CDR3 DNA reads as TGTGCCAGCAGTCTTATCCCCGGGACGGCTAATGAAAAACTGTTTTTT. V and J are TRBV6-6 and TRBJ1-4, with a tentative D call TRBD1 (5 bases). The germline V gene has CDR1 MNHNY and CDR2 SVGAGI (reference sequence). Trimming stripped 5 bases from V and 3 bases from J, with 16 bases between. CDR3 length equals 16 residues.

The chain joins TRBV7-2 to TRBJ2-7; no clear D gene. CDR1 and CDR2 (germline): SGHTA, FQGNSA. Trimming took off 5 bases at V and 0 bases at J, with 14 bases between the two ends. The CDR3 spans 15 residues. CDR3 protein: CASSPWTRSSYEQYF. The CDR3 DNA is TGTGCCAGCAGCCCGTGGACGCGCAGCTCCTACGAGCAGTACTTC.

CDR3 region: CASSQGGGYPYNEQFF. For the CDR3, the DNA is TGTGCCAGCAGCCAAGGGGGGGGGTACCCCTACAATGAGCAGTTCTTC. The chain is built from TRBV7-9 and TRBJ2-1, with D possibly being TRBD2 (7 bases). There are 16 residues in the CDR3. Trimming cost V 5 bases and J 2 bases, with 16 bases left between them. Germline CDR1 is SEHNR and CDR2 is FQNEAQ (reference sequence).

CDR3 sequence reads: CSARREGMMDTQYF. CDR3 bases: TGCAGTGCTCGGCGGGAGGGTATGATGGATACGCAGTATTTT. The chain carries TRBV20-1 and TRBJ2-3; 9 bases line up with TRBD2. With V trimmed by 5 bases and J by 6 bases, 9 bases remained unmatched. This CDR3 comprises 14 residues. Germline CDR1 reads DFQATT; CDR2 reads SNEGSKA (reference sequence).

This rearrangement joins TRBV24-1 to TRBJ2-2, with TRBD1 matching over 9 bases. The J segment lost 4 bases and the V segment lost 3 bases, leaving 5 bases of the junction unmatched. The germline CDR1 and CDR2 sequences are KGHDR and SFDVKD. The CDR3 loop spans 16 amino acids. DNA of the CDR3: TGTGCCACCAGTGATCCGGGACAGGGAATCACCGGGGAGCTGTTTTTT. Residues: CATSDPGQGITGELFF.

This chain joins TRBV9 and TRBJ2-6, with D perhaps assigned TRBD1 or TRBD2 (5 bases each). The V and J ends lost 5 bases and 0 bases respectively, with 9 bases between them. The CDR3 totals 15 residues. Germline V gene sequence: CDR1 SGDLS, CDR2 YYNGEE. CDR3 coding DNA: TGTGCCAGCAGACGGGGCCTCTCTGGGGCCAACGTCCTGACTTTC. Amino acids: CASRRGLSGANVLTF.

The chain uses TRBV10-3 and TRBJ2-7; 8 bases line up with TRBD2. Trimming removed 6 bases from V and 4 bases from J; junction bases left unmatched: 11. Germline V lookup: CDR1 ENHRY, CDR2 SYGVKD. The length of the CDR3 is 15 residues. CDR3 residues: CAIRKRESLGYEQYF. The CDR3 nucleotides read TGTGCCATCAGGAAGCGGGAGAGTTTAGGATACGAGCAGTACTTC.

This clonotype was seen a few times. The chain employs TRBV30 and TRBJ2-5; maybe TRBD2 (6 bases). Deletions cut 3 bases from V and 5 bases from J, with 16 bases between. This CDR3 spans 14 amino acids. Germline V lookup: CDR1 GTSNPN, CDR2 SVGIG (reference sequence). The CDR3 here is CAWSSRLGRETQYF. The CDR3 DNA sequence: TGTGCCTGGAGCTCCCGACTAGGACGGGAGACCCAGTACTTC.

The V call is TRBV9, the J call TRBJ1-1, with D possibly matching TRBD1 (5 bases). The CDR3 is made up of 15 amino acids. Germline values: CDR1 SGDLS, CDR2 YYNGEE. Trimming took off 3 bases at V and 5 bases at J, with 17 bases between the two ends. The CDR3 bases are TGTGCCAGCAGCGCCGTCGGGGGGGGGGGTACTGAAGCTTTCTTT. Translated, it gives CASSAVGGGGTEAFF.

The V gene is TRBV6-4, the J gene TRBJ2-3; 10 bases fit TRBD1. Trimming cost V 4 bases and J 4 bases; bases outside gene matches: 2. Germline loops: CDR1 MRHNA, CDR2 SNTAGT. This CDR3 has 14 residues. The CDR3 DNA reads TGTGCCAGCAGTGGACAGGGGGCCGCAGATACGCAGTATTTT. Translating gives CASSGQGAADTQYF.